This TCR beta chain was identified during a study of identical twins (dated by TCRdb to 2016 to 2017). Regarding the study in general: To test whether fetal clonotypes persist, this study deep-sequenced TCR alpha and beta repertoires from monozygotic twins, from unrelated adults of various ages, and from cord blood. Replicate twin experiments were performed at different times using different library preparation protocols to rule out contamination. General study outcomes and caveats: Compared with coincidental sharing between unrelated individuals, out-of-frame TCR alpha sequences shared between twins had an excess of sequences with low generation probability. Invariant T cells such as MAIT and iNKT could partly confound zero-insertion analyses, although diverse VJ usage argued against such confounding for most clonotypes. The excess sharing between twins in beta out-of-frame sequences was weaker because fewer shared sequences reduced the signal-to-noise ratio. Abundant cord blood beta clonotypes carried fewer insertions; young adult naive repertoires showed a weaker similar trend, while memory repertoires showed none. Conclusions relied on cross-sectional statistical analysis, since the same donors could not be followed over many years. In monozygotic twins, recombination models systematically underestimated out-of-frame TCR alpha sharing, but the models matched the sharing seen between unrelated individuals.

The library was prepared using 5' RACE. The instrument was an Illumina HiSeq 2000. Template switching introduced a universal primer binding site; the final cDNA contained a unique molecular identifier, enabling accurate counting of TCR cDNA molecules. Specific primers in the conserved constant-segment region were used to synthesize first-strand cDNA for TCR alpha and beta chains. Each cDNA library was double barcoded, with a SMART-Mk sample barcode plus Illumina barcodes, to control for contamination. Two successive PCR steps introduced TruSeq adapter sequences along with Illumina sample barcodes. TCR alpha and beta cDNA libraries were sequenced on the Illumina HiSeq platform with custom primers. The paper's processing steps were these. MiGEC was used to process raw reads and extract unique molecular identifiers, and MiXCR was used to find CDR3 positions. Recombination models were inferred per individual with the repgenHMM and IGoR tools using an EM algorithm. The tcR package in R was used for shared clonotype analysis, with sharing normalized by the product of cloneset sizes. Out-of-frame nonproductive sequences were analyzed to study raw recombination free of thymic and clonal selection effects. TCRdb handled the public reads itself, with Q25 trimming in fastp and clone calling in MiXCR, and kept productive beta chains. One record per CDR3 amino acid sequence lists the most common genes and DNA. TCRdb's processing, not the authors' own work, is the source of the V and J calls. In all, the sample holds over 550,000 distinct CDR3 sequences, and roughly 6.6% of those were seen once. 1.5% to 2% of the sample is taken by the ten largest.

Every donor in the study was a healthy Caucasian. The twin cohort comprised three pairs of female monozygotic twins, all aged about 18 to 30 years. The RNA used for TCR libraries was isolated from peripheral blood mononuclear cells. Regarding this clonotype: Its antigen is not yet known. Per-base qualities were not stored, and no clone one base away is much larger.

These same records also appear under a second study, on yellow fever vaccine responses in identical twins. The other study reports the following: According to the authors, the vaccine-induced T cell response in identical twins seemed to be partly convergent and partly specific to each individual. Focusing on identical twins, the study followed the T cell clones that responded to the vaccine, and did so with precision.

Sequenced: PBMCs. The sequence was obtained from a woman between 18 and 29 years old in good health.

In nucleotide form, the sequence is TGCGCCGGAGGGGAGAGGGGGCATGGAGAGACCCAGTACTTC. It specifies CAGGERGHGETQYF. This chain is built from TRBV20-1 and TRBJ2-5; tentative D gene TRBD1, with 7 bases matching. CDR1 and CDR2 are drawn from the germline V gene (reference sequence): DFQATT, SNEGSKA. The CDR3 contains 14 residues, cysteine and phenylalanine counted. Only the CDR3 DNA is retained, 42 bases long and in frame from the first base.